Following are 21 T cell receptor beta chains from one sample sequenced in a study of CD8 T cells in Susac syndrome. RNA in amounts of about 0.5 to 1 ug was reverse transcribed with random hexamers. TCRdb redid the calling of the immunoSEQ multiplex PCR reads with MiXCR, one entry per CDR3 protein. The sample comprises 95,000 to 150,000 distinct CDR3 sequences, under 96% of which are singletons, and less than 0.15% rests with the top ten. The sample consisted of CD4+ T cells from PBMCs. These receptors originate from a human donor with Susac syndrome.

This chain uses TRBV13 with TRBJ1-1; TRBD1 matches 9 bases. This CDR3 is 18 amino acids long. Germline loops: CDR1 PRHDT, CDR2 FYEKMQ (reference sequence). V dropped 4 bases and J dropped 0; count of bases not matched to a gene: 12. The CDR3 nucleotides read TGTGCCAGCAGCTGGGGAACAGGGGGCGTATATATGAACACTGAAGCTTTCTTT. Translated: CASSWGTGGVYMNTEAFF.

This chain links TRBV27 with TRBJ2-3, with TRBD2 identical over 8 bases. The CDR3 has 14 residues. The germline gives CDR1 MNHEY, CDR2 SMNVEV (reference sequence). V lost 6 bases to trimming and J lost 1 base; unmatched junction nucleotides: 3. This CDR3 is CASSLTSGTDTQYF. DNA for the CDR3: TGTGCCAGCAGCTTGACTAGCGGCACAGATACGCAGTATTTT.

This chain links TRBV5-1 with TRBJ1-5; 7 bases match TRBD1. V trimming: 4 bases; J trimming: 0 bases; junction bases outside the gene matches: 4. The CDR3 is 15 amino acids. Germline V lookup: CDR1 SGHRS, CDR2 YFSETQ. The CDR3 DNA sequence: TGCGCCAGCAGCCCCGGGACAGTTAGCAATCAGCCCCAGCATTTT. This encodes CASSPGTVSNQPQHF.

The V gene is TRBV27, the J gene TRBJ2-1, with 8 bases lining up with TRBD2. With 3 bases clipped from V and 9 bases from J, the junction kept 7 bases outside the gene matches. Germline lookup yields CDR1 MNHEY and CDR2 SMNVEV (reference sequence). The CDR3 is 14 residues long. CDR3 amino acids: CASSFAGLVREQFF. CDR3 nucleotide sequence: TGTGCCAGCAGTTTTGCGGGACTAGTGCGTGAGCAGTTCTTC.

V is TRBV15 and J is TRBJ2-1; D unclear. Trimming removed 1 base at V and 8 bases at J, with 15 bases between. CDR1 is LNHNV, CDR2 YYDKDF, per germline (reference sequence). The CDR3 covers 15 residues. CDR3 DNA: TGTGCCACCAGCAGAGTGGCTCCCCGAGAAGATGAGCAGTTCTTC. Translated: CATSRVAPREDEQFF.

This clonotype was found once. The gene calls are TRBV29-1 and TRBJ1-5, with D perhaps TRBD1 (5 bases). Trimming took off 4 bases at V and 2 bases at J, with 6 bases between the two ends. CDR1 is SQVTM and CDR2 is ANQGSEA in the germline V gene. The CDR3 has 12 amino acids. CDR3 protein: CSVAGRNQPQHF. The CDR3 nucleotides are TGCAGCGTTGCAGGGCGCAATCAGCCCCAGCATTTT.

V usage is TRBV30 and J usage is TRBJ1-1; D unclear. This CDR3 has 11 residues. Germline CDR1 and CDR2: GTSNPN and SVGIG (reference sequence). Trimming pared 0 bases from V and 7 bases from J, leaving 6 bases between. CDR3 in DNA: TGTGCCTGGAGTGTATTGGTTGAAGCTTTCTTT. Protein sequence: CAWSVLVEAFF.

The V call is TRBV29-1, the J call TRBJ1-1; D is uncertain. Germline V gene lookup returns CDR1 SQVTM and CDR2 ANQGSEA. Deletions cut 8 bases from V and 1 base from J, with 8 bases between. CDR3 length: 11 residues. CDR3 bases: TGCAGCTTCCGACGGAACACTGAAGCTTTCTTT. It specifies CSFRRNTEAFF.

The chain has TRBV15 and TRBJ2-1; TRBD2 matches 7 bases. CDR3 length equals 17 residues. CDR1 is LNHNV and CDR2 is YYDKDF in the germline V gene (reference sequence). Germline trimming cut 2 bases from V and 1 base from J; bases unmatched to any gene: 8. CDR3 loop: CATSRYASGQSYNEQFF. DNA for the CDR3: TGTGCCACCAGCAGATACGCTAGCGGACAATCCTACAATGAGCAGTTCTTC. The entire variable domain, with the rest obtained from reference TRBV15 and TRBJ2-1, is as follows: DAMVIQNPRYQVTQFGKPVTLSCSQTLNHNVMYWYQQKSSQAPKLLFHYYDKDFNNEADTPDNFQSRRPNTSFCFLDIRSPGLGDTAMYLCATSRYASGQSYNEQFFGPGTRLTVL.

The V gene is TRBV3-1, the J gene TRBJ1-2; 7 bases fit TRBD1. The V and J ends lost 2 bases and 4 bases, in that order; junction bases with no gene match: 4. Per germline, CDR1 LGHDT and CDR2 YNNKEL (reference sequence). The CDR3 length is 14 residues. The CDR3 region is CASSQMTGSYGYTF. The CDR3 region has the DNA TGTGCCAGCAGCCAAATGACAGGGAGCTATGGCTACACCTTC.

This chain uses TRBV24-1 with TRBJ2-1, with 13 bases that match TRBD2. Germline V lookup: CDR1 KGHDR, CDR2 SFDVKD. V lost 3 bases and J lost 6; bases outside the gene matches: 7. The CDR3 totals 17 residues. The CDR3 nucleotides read TGTGCCACCAGTGATCGACTAGCGGGAGGTCGGGCCAATGAGCAGTTCTTC. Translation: CATSDRLAGGRANEQFF.

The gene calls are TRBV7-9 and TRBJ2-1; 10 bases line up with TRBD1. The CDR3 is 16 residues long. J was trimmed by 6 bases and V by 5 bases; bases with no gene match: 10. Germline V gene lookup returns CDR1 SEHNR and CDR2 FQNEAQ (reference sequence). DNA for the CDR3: TGTGCCAGCAGCCACAGTCGGGACAGGGGTTTCAATGAGCAGTTCTTC. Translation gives CASSHSRDRGFNEQFF.

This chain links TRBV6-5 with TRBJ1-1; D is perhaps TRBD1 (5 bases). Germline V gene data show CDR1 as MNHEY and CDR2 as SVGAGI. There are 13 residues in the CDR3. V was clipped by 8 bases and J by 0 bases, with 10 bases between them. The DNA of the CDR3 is TGTGCCAGCTCGGGACTCTTGAACACTGAAGCTTTCTTT. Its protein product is CASSGLLNTEAFF.

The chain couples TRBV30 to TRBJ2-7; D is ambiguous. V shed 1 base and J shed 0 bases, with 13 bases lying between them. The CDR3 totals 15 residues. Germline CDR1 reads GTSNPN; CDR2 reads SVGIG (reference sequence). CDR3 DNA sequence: TGTGCCTGGAGTGGGGGAACTCTAATCTCCTACGAGCAGTACTTC. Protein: CAWSGGTLISYEQYF.

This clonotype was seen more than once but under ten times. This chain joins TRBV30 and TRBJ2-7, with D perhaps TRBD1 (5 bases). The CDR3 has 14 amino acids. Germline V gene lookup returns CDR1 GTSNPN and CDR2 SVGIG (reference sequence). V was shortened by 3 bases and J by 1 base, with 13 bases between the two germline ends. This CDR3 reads CAWSMGLPSYEQYF. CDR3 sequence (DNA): TGTGCCTGGAGCATGGGGCTACCTTCCTACGAGCAGTACTTC.

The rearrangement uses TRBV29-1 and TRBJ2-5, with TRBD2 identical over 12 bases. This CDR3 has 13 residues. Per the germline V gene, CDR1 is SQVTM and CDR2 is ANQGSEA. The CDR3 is CSMLAGGEETQYF. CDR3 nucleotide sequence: TGCAGTATGCTAGCGGGAGGGGAAGAGACCCAGTACTTC.

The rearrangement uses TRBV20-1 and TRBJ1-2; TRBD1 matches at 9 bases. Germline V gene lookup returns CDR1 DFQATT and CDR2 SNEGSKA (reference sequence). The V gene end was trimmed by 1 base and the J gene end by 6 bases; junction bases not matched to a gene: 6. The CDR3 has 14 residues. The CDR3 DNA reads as TGCAGTGCTAGAGGTCTACAGGGGGCGCATGGCTACACCTTC. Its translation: CSARGLQGAHGYTF.

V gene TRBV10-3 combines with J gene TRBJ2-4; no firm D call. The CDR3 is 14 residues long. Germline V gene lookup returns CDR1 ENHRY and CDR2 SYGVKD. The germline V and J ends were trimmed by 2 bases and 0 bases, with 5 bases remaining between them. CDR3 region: CAISEEAAKNIQYF. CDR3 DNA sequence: TGTGCCATCAGTGAGGAGGCAGCCAAAAACATTCAGTACTTC.

The CDR3 DNA reads as TGCAGCGTTGAATACCGACTAGCGGCGGGGAATGAGCAGTTCTTC. Encoded protein: CSVEYRLAAGNEQFF. The chain links TRBV29-1 to TRBJ2-1; 9 bases line up with TRBD2. The CDR3 has 15 residues. Looked up from germline, CDR1 is SQVTM and CDR2 is ANQGSEA. Trimming at V came to 2 bases and at J to 7 bases, leaving 9 bases not matched to a gene.

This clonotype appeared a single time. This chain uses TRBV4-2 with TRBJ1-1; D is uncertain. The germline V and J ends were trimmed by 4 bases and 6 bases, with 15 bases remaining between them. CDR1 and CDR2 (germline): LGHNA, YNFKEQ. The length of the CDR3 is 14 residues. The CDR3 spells CASSLGLEESEAFF. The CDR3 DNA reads TGTGCCAGCAGCCTCGGATTGGAGGAGTCTGAAGCTTTCTTT.

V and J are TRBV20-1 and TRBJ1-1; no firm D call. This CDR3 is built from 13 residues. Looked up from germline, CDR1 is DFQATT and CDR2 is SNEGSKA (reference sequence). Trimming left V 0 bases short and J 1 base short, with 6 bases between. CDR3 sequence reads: CSARDLKNTEAFF. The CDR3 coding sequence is TGCAGTGCTAGAGATCTAAAGAACACTGAAGCTTTCTTT.